Listed below are T cell receptor beta chains from one sample, sequenced in a study of blood T cell repertoires in COVID-19. TCRdb keeps only in-frame clones here, not all; method: immunoSEQ multiplex PCR. Of about 330,000 clones in the sample, nearly 90% were seen once. Sequenced: PBMCs or T cells enriched from blood (not recorded which). The source of these receptors is a woman younger than 45 who had recovered from COVID-19. CDR3s include the opening cysteine and the closing phenylalanine or tryptophan. The D gene is left open where the match is weak. Clone size is not always given. Where it is, it says once, few, many or a class for expanded clones.

d_gene	v_gene	abundance	j_gene	CDR3nt	CDR3aa
NA	TRBV6-4	NA	TRBJ2-7	TGTGCCAGCAGTGACACAGATAACGAGCAGTACTTC	CASSDTDNEQYF
TRBD1	TRBV29-1	NA	TRBJ1-2	TGCAGCGTGGGGGACAGCCATTATGGCTACACCTTC	CSVGDSHYGYTF
NA	TRBV3-1/TRBV3-2	NA	TRBJ2-5	TGTGCCAGCAGCCAAGTCCCGCGGGAAAAAGAGACCCAGTACTTC	CASSQVPREKETQYF
TRBD2	TRBV4-2	once	TRBJ2-1	TGTGCCAGCAGCCAGGGGACTAGCGGAAACAATGAGCAGTTCTTC	CASSQGTSGNNEQFF
NA	TRBV7-9	NA	TRBJ1-1	TGTGCCAGCAGCCTATCCATGAACACTGAAGCTTTCTTT	CASSLSMNTEAFF
NA	TRBV30	NA	TRBJ1-2	TGTGCCTGGAGTACACTCTTGCAGGGCCACTATGGCTACACCTTC	CAWSTLLQGHYGYTF
TRBD1	TRBV5-1	NA	TRBJ2-7	TGCGCCAGCAGCTTTCCCAGGGGGACAGGGGACGAGCAGTACTTC	CASSFPRGTGDEQYF
NA	TRBV5-1	NA	TRBJ2-1	TGCGCCAGCAGCTTGAACGCAGCCTACAATGAGCAGTTCTTC	CASSLNAAYNEQFF
NA	TRBV3-1/TRBV3-2	NA	TRBJ1-1	TGTGCCAGCAGCCAACCCACAGGGCTGAACACTGAAGCTTTCTTT	CASSQPTGLNTEAFF
NA	TRBV20-1	few	TRBJ1-2	TGCAGTGCTAGTGGCAGGGATTATGGCTACACCTTC	CSASGRDYGYTF